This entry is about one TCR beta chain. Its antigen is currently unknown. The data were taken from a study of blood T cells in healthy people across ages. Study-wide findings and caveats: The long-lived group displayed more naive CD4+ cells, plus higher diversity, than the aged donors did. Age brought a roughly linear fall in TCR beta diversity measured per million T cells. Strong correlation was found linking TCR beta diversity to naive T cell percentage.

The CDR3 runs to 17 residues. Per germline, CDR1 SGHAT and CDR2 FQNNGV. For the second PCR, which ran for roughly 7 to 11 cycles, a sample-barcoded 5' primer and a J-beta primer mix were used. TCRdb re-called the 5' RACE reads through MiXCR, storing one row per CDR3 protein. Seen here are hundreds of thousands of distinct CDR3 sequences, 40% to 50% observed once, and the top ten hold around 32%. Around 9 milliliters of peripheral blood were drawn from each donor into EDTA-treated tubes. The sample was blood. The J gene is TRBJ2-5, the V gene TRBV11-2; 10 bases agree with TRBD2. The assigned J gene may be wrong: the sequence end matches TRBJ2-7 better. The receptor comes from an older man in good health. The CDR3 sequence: CASSLFRAGGPSGEQYF. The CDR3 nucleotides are TGTGCCAGCAGCTTATTTAGAGCGGGAGGGCCGTCCGGCGAGCAGTACTTC.